This record looks at one T cell receptor beta chain sequence and its context. This record comes from a study of blood T cell repertoires in COVID-19. As for the study in general: There were acute and convalescent COVID-19 samples, and they came from the United States, Italy and Spain. The cDNA or gDNA used as material had been derived from T cells, B-cell-depleted T cells, or PBMCs.

Assay: immunoSEQ multiplex PCR; the TCRdb copy retains only in-frame clones and omits some. The sample shows about 150,000 clones, 75% to 90% of them seen only once. The length of the CDR3 is 11 residues. Trimming stripped 6 bases from V and 6 bases from J, with 7 bases between. Germline V gene data show CDR1 as MNHNY and CDR2 as SVGAGI (reference sequence). The sequencing sample was made of peripheral blood. This chain joins TRBV6-6 and TRBJ2-3; no definite D call. The sequence came from a man in his 60s with acute or convalescent COVID-19. The CDR3 nucleotides read TGTGCCAGCAGCCCTAGGGATACGCAGTATTTT. Translated: CASSPRDTQYF.